These T cell receptor beta chains were read from a single sample in a study of blood T cell repertoires in COVID-19. Repertoires were generated with immunoSEQ multiplex PCR, while TCRdb's copy carries only in-frame clones and drops some. The sample has tens of thousands of clones, around nine tenths seen once. Sequencing input: peripheral blood. These receptors came from a human donor in a cohort sampled during active COVID-19. Each CDR3 is given with its conserved first and last residue. A D gene is named only where the DNA matches it firmly. Only some rows state a clone size, as once, few, many or a class for expanded clones.

v_call	j_call	clone_size	d_call	cdr3_aa	cdr3_nt
TRBV24-1	TRBJ1-2	.	.	CATSEGGPGDGYTF	TGTGCCACCAGTGAGGGGGGGCCCGGGGATGGCTACACCTTC
TRBV15	TRBJ1-6	.	.	CATSRGRESPLHF	TGTGCCACCAGCAGAGGGCGGGAATCACCCCTCCACTTT
TRBV11-2	TRBJ2-1	.	.	CASSLRDPGLTVNEQFF	TGTGCCAGCAGCTTACGCGACCCTGGACTTACCGTCAATGAGCAGTTCTTC
TRBV11-1	TRBJ2-1	.	.	CASSLAGGPNEQFF	TGTGCCAGCAGCTTAGCGGGGGGGCCCAATGAGCAGTTCTTC
TRBV5-6	TRBJ2-7	.	TRBD2	CASSLAGGGVYEQYF	TGTGCCAGCAGCCTCGCGGGAGGGGGGGTCTACGAGCAGTACTTC
TRBV3-1/TRBV3-2	TRBJ2-7	.	.	CASSQGYLSYEQYF	TGTGCCAGCAGCCAAGGGTACCTCAGCTACGAGCAGTACTTC
TRBV7-9	TRBJ2-5	once	TRBD2	CASSAALAGQTQYF	TGTGCCAGCAGCGCCGCGCTAGCGGGACAGACCCAGTACTTC
TRBV4-3	TRBJ1-2	.	.	CASSQDDRNYGYTF	TGCGCCAGCAGCCAAGATGACAGGAACTATGGCTACACCTTC
TRBV9	TRBJ2-2	.	.	CASSVTSPGELFF	TGTGCCAGCAGCGTAACTAGCCCCGGGGAGCTGTTTTTT
TRBV5-6	TRBJ2-7	.	.	CASSTGAYEQYF	TGTGCCAGCAGCACCGGGGCCTACGAGCAGTACTTC
TRBV7-2	TRBJ1-3	once	TRBD1	CASSRGQPHTGNTIYF	TGTGCCAGCAGCCGGGGACAGCCACATACTGGAAACACCATATATTTT
TRBV5-6	TRBJ1-2	.	TRBD1	CASSQGDGFGYTF	TGTGCCAGCAGCCAGGGGGACGGTTTTGGCTACACCTTC
TRBV7-9	TRBJ1-5	.	.	CASTAGGSNQPQHF	TGTGCCAGCACCGCGGGCGGTAGCAATCAGCCCCAGCATTTT
TRBV5-4	TRBJ2-1	.	.	CASSLDSSIYNEQFF	TGTGCCAGCAGCTTGGACTCCTCGATCTACAATGAGCAGTTCTTC
TRBV12-3/TRBV12-4	TRBJ2-7	.	.	CASSISLHEQYF	TGTGCCAGCAGTATATCCCTTCACGAGCAGTACTTC
TRBV7-9	TRBJ2-1	.	.	CASSSATAGLTYNEQFF	TGTGCCAGCAGCTCAGCCACCGCGGGACTTACCTACAATGAGCAGTTCTTC
TRBV28	TRBJ2-2	.	.	CASSLGGHANTGELFF	TGTGCCAGCAGTTTAGGCGGGCACGCGAACACCGGGGAGCTGTTTTTT
TRBV27	TRBJ2-7	.	.	CASSLGRTYEQYF	TGTGCCAGCAGTTTGGGCAGAACCTACGAGCAGTACTTC
TRBV6-6	TRBJ2-5	.	.	CASSWEMVVGETQYF	TGTGCCAGCAGTTGGGAGATGGTGGTGGGAGAGACCCAGTACTTC
TRBV4-1	TRBJ2-7	.	TRBD1	CASSQGQGNSYEQYF	TGCGCCAGCAGCCAAGGACAGGGTAACTCCTACGAGCAGTACTTC
TRBV7-9	TRBJ2-5	.	.	CASSSGYQETQYF	TGTGCCAGCAGTTCCGGGTACCAAGAGACCCAGTACTTC
TRBV5-6	TRBJ2-2	.	.	CASSLVGRDGELFF	TGTGCCAGCAGCTTGGTGGGGCGGGACGGGGAGCTGTTTTTT
TRBV5-1	TRBJ1-4	.	TRBD1	CASSLATTWDREKLFF	TGCGCCAGCAGCTTGGCCACAACCTGGGACAGGGAAAAACTGTTTTTT
TRBV6-2/TRBV6-3	TRBJ2-1	.	TRBD2	CASSPRTSGRARFF	TGTGCCAGCAGTCCCCGGACTAGCGGGAGGGCCAGGTTCTTC
TRBV19	TRBJ2-3	.	TRBD2	CASRGLAGAGTDTQYF	TGTGCCAGTAGGGGACTAGCGGGAGCGGGGACAGATACGCAGTATTTT
TRBV6-2/TRBV6-3	TRBJ2-7	.	.	CASSYSTGPWEQYF	TGTGCCAGCAGTTACTCGACGGGTCCATGGGAGCAGTACTTC
TRBV28	TRBJ1-4	.	TRBD1	CASSIINTGTGDLGANEKLFF	TGTGCCAGCAGCATAATAAATACCGGGACAGGGGATTTAGGGGCTAATGAAAAACTGTTTTTT
TRBV12-3/TRBV12-4	TRBJ2-1	.	.	CASSLEGPQEQFF	TGTGCCAGCAGTTTAGAGGGGCCCCAGGAGCAGTTCTTC
TRBV30	TRBJ1-1	.	.	CAWSVQLNTEAFF	TGTGCCTGGAGTGTACAGCTGAACACTGAAGCTTTCTTT
TRBV10-3	TRBJ2-5	.	TRBD2	CANPATSGDQETQYF	TGTGCCAATCCGGCGACTAGCGGGGATCAAGAGACCCAGTACTTC
TRBV10-3	TRBJ1-1	.	.	CAISDPPTANTEAFF	TGTGCCATCAGTGACCCTCCGACAGCGAACACTGAAGCTTTCTTT
TRBV30	TRBJ2-1	.	TRBD1	CAWDPGTGKNEQFF	TGTGCCTGGGACCCCGGGACAGGGAAAAATGAGCAGTTCTTC
TRBV28	TRBJ2-1	.	TRBD2	CASSLGLAEWSSYNEQFF	TGTGCCAGCAGTTTGGGGCTAGCGGAATGGAGCTCCTACAATGAGCAGTTCTTC
TRBV11-2	TRBJ2-7	.	.	CASSLSATTGTDEQYF	TGTGCCAGCAGCTTGTCGGCGACTACGGGAACGGACGAGCAGTACTTC
TRBV19	TRBJ2-7	once	TRBD1	CASSIEGWTGNPLEQYF	TGTGCCAGTAGTATAGAAGGCTGGACAGGGAATCCCCTCGAGCAGTACTTC
TRBV30	TRBJ2-7	.	TRBD1	CAWSLKPGQGSEQYF	TGTGCCTGGAGTCTAAAACCGGGACAGGGTTCCGAGCAGTACTTC
TRBV6-4	TRBJ2-1	.	TRBD2	CASSSTSGDYNEQFF	TGTGCCAGCAGTTCGACTAGCGGGGATTACAATGAGCAGTTCTTC
TRBV6-2/TRBV6-3	TRBJ2-1	.	.	CASSPPLATAIHNEQFF	TGTGCCAGCAGCCCCCCCCTAGCCACCGCTATTCACAATGAGCAGTTCTTC
TRBV3-1/TRBV3-2	TRBJ2-1	.	.	CASSQVFPFNEQFF	TGTGCCAGCAGCCAAGTGTTCCCATTCAATGAGCAGTTCTTC
TRBV3-1/TRBV3-2	TRBJ2-3	.	.	CASSQDRQARTDTQYF	TGTGCCAGCAGCCAAGATCGACAGGCCAGAACAGATACGCAGTATTTT
TRBV19	TRBJ2-1	.	.	CASSVQGRNHNEQFF	TGTGCCAGTAGTGTCCAGGGAAGGAACCACAATGAGCAGTTCTTC
TRBV11-2	TRBJ2-2	.	TRBD2	CASSLWRGGFGTGELFF	TGTGCCAGCAGCTTATGGCGGGGGGGCTTCGGCACCGGGGAGCTGTTTTTT
TRBV2	TRBJ2-3	few	TRBD1	CASRERDRLDTQYF	TGTGCCAGCCGTGAGAGGGACAGGCTCGACACGCAGTATTTT
TRBV28	TRBJ2-1	.	TRBD2	CASSLFGGSSNEQFF	TGTGCCAGCAGTTTATTCGGCGGGAGCAGCAATGAGCAGTTCTTC
TRBV6-6	TRBJ2-1	.	TRBD1	CASRDGTGGKVEQFF	TGTGCCAGCCGAGACGGGACAGGGGGGAAAGTTGAGCAGTTCTTC
TRBV6-4	TRBJ2-5	.	TRBD2	CASSQWTSRTQETQYF	TGTGCCAGCAGTCAGTGGACTAGCAGGACTCAAGAGACCCAGTACTTC
TRBV7-3	TRBJ1-2	.	TRBD1	CASSCKDGDSANYGYTF	TGTGCCAGCAGCTGTAAGGACGGGGACAGCGCTAACTATGGCTACACCTTC
TRBV5-1	TRBJ2-5	.	.	CATRKTFTQETQYF	TGCGCCACGCGGAAGACCTTCACTCAAGAGACCCAGTACTTC
TRBV7-9	TRBJ2-2	.	.	CASSLGRDVYTGELFF	TGTGCCAGCAGCTTAGGCAGGGATGTTTACACCGGGGAGCTGTTTTTT
TRBV12-5	TRBJ2-3	.	.	CASGYDLTGQYF	TGTGCTAGTGGTTACGACCTGACGGGGCAGTATTTT
TRBV7-3	TRBJ2-3	.	TRBD2	CASSLVPSGGSQDTQYF	TGTGCCAGCAGCTTAGTGCCTAGCGGGGGATCCCAAGATACGCAGTATTTT
TRBV29-1	TRBJ2-6	.	TRBD1	CRLVGMTGDVSSGANVLTF	TGCAGACTTGTGGGGATGACAGGGGACGTCAGCTCTGGGGCCAACGTCCTGACTTTC
TRBV6-2/TRBV6-3	TRBJ1-5	.	TRBD1	CASSLQGANQPQHF	TGTGCCAGCAGTCTCCAGGGGGCCAATCAGCCCCAGCATTTT
TRBV6-5	TRBJ2-3	.	TRBD1	CASSYGQGADTQYF	TGTGCCAGCAGTTACGGCCAGGGGGCAGATACGCAGTATTTT
TRBV15	TRBJ1-2	.	.	CATSRGKGGNYGYTF	TGTGCCACCAGCAGAGGGAAGGGAGGCAACTATGGCTACACCTTC
TRBV4-2	TRBJ1-2	.	TRBD1	CASSQVDRAVDGYTF	TGTGCCAGCAGCCAAGTCGACAGGGCGGTGGATGGCTACACCTTC
TRBV27	TRBJ2-7	.	.	CASSRSAYYEQYF	TGTGCCAGCAGCCGCTCCGCCTACTACGAGCAGTACTTC
TRBV6-2/TRBV6-3	TRBJ2-3	.	TRBD2	CASSGGLAATDTQYF	TGTGCCAGCAGTGGGGGACTAGCAGCCACAGATACGCAGTATTTT